These 13 T cell receptor beta chains were all obtained from the same sample, sequenced in a study of T cell repertoires in cytomegalovirus infection. TCRdb re-called the reads with MiXCR, one entry per CDR3 protein. Here the sample spans fewer than 300,000 distinct CDR3 sequences, about a quarter being singletons. The sample comprised PBMCs. These receptors were taken from a human donor in good health (CMV status not recorded). Some clones in this sample may be carry-over from other donors' samples.

The chain joins TRBV7-8 to TRBJ2-1; perhaps TRBD2 as D (5 bases). The CDR3 spans 15 residues. Germline CDR1 and CDR2: SGHVS and FQNEAQ. Trimming left V 5 bases short and J 8 bases short, with 19 bases between. The CDR3 sequence: CASSPKDFVLDEQFF. The CDR3 nucleotides are TGTGCCAGCAGCCCTAAGGACTTCGTTCTTGATGAGCAGTTCTTC. Full variable domain (outside the CDR3, taken from reference TRBV7-8 and TRBJ2-1): GAGVSQSPRYKVAKRGQDVALRCDPISGHVSLFWYQQALGQGPEFLTYFQNEAQLDKSGLPSDRFFAERPEGSVSTLKIQRTQQEDSAVYLCASSPKDFVLDEQFFGPGTRLTVL.

The V and J genes are TRBV7-2 and TRBJ2-7; 10 bases agree with TRBD1. Per the germline V gene, CDR1 is SGHTA and CDR2 is FQGNSA. Trimming took 5 bases from V and 5 from J; bases not matched to a gene: 6. The CDR3 has 14 residues. The CDR3 sequence is CASSLRDRGNEQYF. The DNA for the CDR3 is TGTGCCAGCAGCCTGCGGGACAGGGGCAACGAGCAGTACTTC.

This clonotype was detected a few times. The chain employs TRBV29-1 and TRBJ2-3, with D perhaps given as TRBD1 or TRBD2 (5 bases each). Deletions cut 7 bases from V and 4 bases from J, with 12 bases between. Germline assignment: CDR1 SQVTM and CDR2 ANQGSEA. This CDR3 contains 12 residues. This CDR3 is CSAEGTADTQYF. The CDR3 bases are TGCAGCGCAGAAGGGACGGCAGATACGCAGTATTTT.

This clonotype was detected only a few times. V gene TRBV4-1 combines with J gene TRBJ2-2; D is unclear. Trimming stripped 3 bases from V and 3 bases from J, with 8 bases between. This CDR3 has 14 amino acids. Germline values: CDR1 MGHRA, CDR2 YSYEKL. Written as DNA, the CDR3 is TGCGCCAGCAGCCAGGGCCGAGACACCGGGGAGCTGTTTTTT. It yields the protein CASSQGRDTGELFF.

This clonotype was recorded a few times. J is TRBJ2-5 and V is TRBV20-1; 10 nucleotides agree with TRBD1. The J segment lost 4 bases and the V segment lost 3 bases, leaving 8 bases of the junction unmatched. Germline CDR1 reads DFQATT; CDR2 reads SNEGSKA (reference sequence). This CDR3 has 15 amino acids. CDR3 in DNA: TGCAGTGCTAGCCACGGACAGGGGGAGGGAGAGACCCAGTACTTC. Residues: CSASHGQGEGETQYF.

This clonotype has only a few counts. The CDR3 is CASSLRARAEAFF. CDR3 sequence (DNA): TGTGCCAGCAGTTTGCGTGCCCGGGCTGAAGCTTTCTTT. The chain employs TRBV28 and TRBJ1-1; D uncertain. The CDR3 has 13 amino acids. CDR1 and CDR2 from the germline V gene are MDHEN and SYDVKM. Trimming pared 3 bases from V and 6 bases from J, leaving 11 bases between.

The chain couples TRBV14 to TRBJ2-1; 7 nucleotides agree with TRBD2. The CDR3 extends over 13 amino acids. Germline CDR1 is SGHDN and CDR2 is FVKESK. The trim removed 6 bases at V and 7 bases at J, leaving 6 bases unmatched. CDR3 protein: CASRQWGGNEQFF. CDR3 DNA: TGTGCCAGCAGACAGTGGGGGGGAAATGAGCAGTTCTTC. Filled out from reference TRBV14 and TRBJ2-1, the complete variable domain reads EAGVTQFPSHSVIEKGQTVTLRCDPISGHDNLYWYRRVMGKEIKFLLHFVKESKQDESGMPNNRFLAERTGGTYSTLKVQPAELEDSGVYFCASRQWGGNEQFFGPGTRLTVL.

The rearrangement uses TRBV20-1 and TRBJ2-1; 11 positions agree with TRBD2. Germline CDR1 reads DFQATT; CDR2 reads SNEGSKA (reference sequence). The trim removed 0 bases at V and 6 bases at J, leaving 4 bases unmatched. CDR3 length: 15 amino acids. CDR3 in DNA: TGCAGTGCTAGAGATCATAGCGGGAGGGCCAATGAGCAGTTCTTC. Residues: CSARDHSGRANEQFF.

V is TRBV4-1 and J is TRBJ2-1; 12 nucleotides align to TRBD2. CDR3 length equals 16 residues. Germline lookup yields CDR1 MGHRA and CDR2 YSYEKL. V shed 4 bases and J 5 bases; nucleotides not matched to a gene: 6. The CDR3: CASSLSGLAGHNEQFF. In DNA, the CDR3 is TGCGCCAGCAGCCTTTCTGGACTAGCGGGACACAATGAGCAGTTCTTC.

The CDR3 reads CASSQDSHGRYNEQFF. In DNA form, the CDR3 reads TGCGCCAGCAGCCAAGATTCTCACGGGCGCTACAATGAGCAGTTCTTC. The chain combines TRBV4-1 with TRBJ2-1; D unresolved. The CDR3 runs 16 residues. Germline CDR1 MGHRA, CDR2 YSYEKL. Trimming cost V 0 bases and J 3 bases, with 12 bases left between them.

The chain joins TRBV2 to TRBJ2-3; D is ambiguous. The CDR3 is 12 amino acids. CDR1 and CDR2 (germline): SNHLY, FYNNEI. With 6 bases removed from V and 4 bases from J, the gap between germline ends came to 8 bases. For the CDR3, the DNA is TGTGCCAGCAGGCTAGATGCAGATACGCAGTATTTT. Protein: CASRLDADTQYF.

This clonotype was counted between two and nine times. The chain uses TRBV6-2 or TRBV6-3 and TRBJ2-7; 9 nucleotides align to TRBD1. The V gene end was trimmed by 5 bases and the J gene end by 5 bases; junction bases not matched to a gene: 13. The germline CDR1 and CDR2 sequences are MNHEY and SVGEGT. This CDR3 contains 16 residues. The CDR3 region has the DNA TGTGCCAGCAGTCTACCTCCGGGACAGGGTAACGACGAGCAGTACTTC. Translation: CASSLPPGQGNDEQYF.

The chain links TRBV20-1 to TRBJ2-7; possible D gene TRBD1, 5 bases. With 6 bases removed from V and 4 bases from J, the gap between germline ends came to 10 bases. Per the germline V gene, CDR1 is DFQATT and CDR2 is SNEGSKA (reference sequence). The CDR3 covers 11 residues. CDR3 in amino acids: CSATTGYEQYF. The CDR3 bases are TGCAGTGCCACCACAGGATACGAGCAGTACTTC.